Detailed here is one T cell receptor (beta chain). This entry is derived from a study of control samples from healthy donors and cancer patients. CDR1 MNHEY and CDR2 SMNVEV come from the germline V gene (reference sequence). The CDR3 contains 12 residues. V was cut by 4 bases and J by 3 bases, with 4 bases left in between. Measured with immunoSEQ multiplex PCR; TCRdb has only the in-frame clones, and not every one. The data contain about 40,000 clones, 80% to 95% of them singletons. The clonotype was recovered from a woman aged 50 to 60 in good health. Material: blood. This sequence joins TRBV27 and TRBJ1-5; D unresolved. This chain's CDR3 is CASSSPNQPQHF. CDR3 nucleotides: TGTGCCAGCAGTTCCCCCAATCAGCCCCAGCATTTT.